This T cell receptor beta chain derives from a study of technical replicates of blood from a few donors. This clone was observed once. The assay was immunoSEQ multiplex PCR, and TCRdb's table has in-frame clones only and misses some. In the table there are some 68,000 clones, more than 90% of which are singletons. The clonotype comes from a human donor in good health. The sample consisted of T cells isolated from PBMCs.

CDR3 DNA sequence: TGTGCCAGCAGCCAGGGGTTGAGAAACACCATATATTTT. It specifies CASSQGLRNTIYF. This chain joins TRBV9 and TRBJ1-3; tentative D call: TRBD1 (6 bases). Germline V gene lookup returns CDR1 SGDLS and CDR2 YYNGEE. With 4 bases removed from V and 5 bases from J, the gap between germline ends came to 10 bases. The CDR3 covers 13 residues.